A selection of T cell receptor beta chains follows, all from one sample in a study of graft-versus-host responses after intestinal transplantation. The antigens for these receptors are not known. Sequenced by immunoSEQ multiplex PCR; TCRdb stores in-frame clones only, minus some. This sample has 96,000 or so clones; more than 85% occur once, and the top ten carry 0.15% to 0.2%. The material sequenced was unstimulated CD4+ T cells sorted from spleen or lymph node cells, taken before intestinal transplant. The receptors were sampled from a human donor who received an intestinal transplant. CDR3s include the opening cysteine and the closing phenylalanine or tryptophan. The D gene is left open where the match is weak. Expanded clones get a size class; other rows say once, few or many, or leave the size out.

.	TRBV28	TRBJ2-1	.	TGTGCCAGCAGTTTAACAGGGAGCTCCTACAATGAGCAGTTCTTC	CASSLTGSSYNEQFF
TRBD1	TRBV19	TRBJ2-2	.	TGTGCCAGTAGTATACAGGGGGTAAGGACCGGGGAGCTGTTTTTT	CASSIQGVRTGELFF
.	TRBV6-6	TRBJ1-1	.	TGTGCCAGCAGTAACCTCAGGCAGCCGAACACTGAAGCTTTCTTT	CASSNLRQPNTEAFF
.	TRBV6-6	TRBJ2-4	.	TGTGCCAGCACCATGGGACTTGGTGTGGCCAAAAACATTCAGTACTTC	CASTMGLGVAKNIQYF
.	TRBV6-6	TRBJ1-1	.	TGTGCCAGCAGTTACGCGACAGACACTGAAGCTTTCTTT	CASSYATDTEAFF
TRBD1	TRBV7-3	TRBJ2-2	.	TGTGCCAGCAGCGCGGACAGGGCCACCGGGGAGCTGTTTTTT	CASSADRATGELFF
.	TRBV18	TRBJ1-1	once	TGTGCCAGCGCCTTGAACCGAGGCACTGAAGCTTTCTTT	CASALNRGTEAFF
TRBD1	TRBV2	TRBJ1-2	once	TGTGCCAGCAGTGACGTCCCGGGACAGAGACGTTTGGGTGGCTACACCTTC	CASSDVPGQRRLGGYTF
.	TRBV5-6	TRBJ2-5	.	TGTGCCAGCAGCTTCCGGCTATTAGGGGCCCAGTACTTC	CASSFRLLGAQYF
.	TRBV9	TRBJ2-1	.	TGTGCCAGCAGCGTAGCCACCCCCCCTTCAGGGAACAATGAGCAGTTCTTC	CASSVATPPSGNNEQFF